This T cell receptor (beta chain) was captured in a study of immune cell composition in non-small cell lung cancer. Points from the study as a whole: In adenocarcinoma, maximal tumour-associated clone frequency tracked TIL tumour reactivity. About four fifths of squamous and roughly 34% of adenocarcinoma cases had tumour-associated clones >0.5%.

The table came from immunoSEQ multiplex PCR; TCRdb's copy has only in-frame clones and leaves some out. The repertoire consists of about 6,700 clones, with 67% occurring once and the leading ten covering around 11%. Normal lung was taken at the farthest possible site, at least 3 cm from tumour. Genomic DNA came from frozen unsorted single-cell suspensions. With respect to this clone: Its specificity is not known.

The CDR3 is made up of 15 amino acids. CDR1 is SGHNT and CDR2 is YYREEE in the germline V gene (reference sequence). Trimming cost V 1 base and J 4 bases, with 11 bases left between them. Specimen: non-adjacent lung tissue. The chain recombines TRBV5-4 with TRBJ1-4, with D perhaps matching TRBD1 (5 bases). The clonotype originates from a human donor with non-small cell lung cancer. The CDR3 DNA sequence: TGTGCCAGCAGCTTGTGGGGCAAGATTAATGAAAAACTGTTTTTT. Translating it yields CASSLWGKINEKLFF.